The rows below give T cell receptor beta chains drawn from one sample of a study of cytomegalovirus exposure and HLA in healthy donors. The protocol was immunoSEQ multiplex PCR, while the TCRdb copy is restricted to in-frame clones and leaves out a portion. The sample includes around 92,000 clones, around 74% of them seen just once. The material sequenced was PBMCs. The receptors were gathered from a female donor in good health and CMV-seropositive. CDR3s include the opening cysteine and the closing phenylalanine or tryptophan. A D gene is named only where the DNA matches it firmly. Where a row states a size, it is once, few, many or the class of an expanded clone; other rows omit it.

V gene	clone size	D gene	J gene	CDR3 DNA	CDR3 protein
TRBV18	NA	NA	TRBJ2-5	TGTGCCAGCTCACTCAGCGTGGAGCAAGAGACCCAGTACTTC	CASSLSVEQETQYF
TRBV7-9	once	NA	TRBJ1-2	TGTGCCAGCAGCTTAGGGACAGTTCTCTATGGCTACACCTTC	CASSLGTVLYGYTF
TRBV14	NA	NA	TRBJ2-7	TGTGCCAGCAGCCAAGGACGAGGCTACGAGCAGTACTTC	CASSQGRGYEQYF
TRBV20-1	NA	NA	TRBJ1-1	TGCCAACAGGGTATGAACACTGAAGCTTTCTTT	CQQGMNTEAFF
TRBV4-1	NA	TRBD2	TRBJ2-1	TGCGCCAGCAGCCCTGCCGGGACTAGCGGGGGGGGCTACAGGGGTGAGCAGTTCTTC	CASSPAGTSGGGYRGEQFF
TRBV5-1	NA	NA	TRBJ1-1	TGCGCCAGCAGCCTTACCGGACAGAGTAACACTGAAGCTTTCTTT	CASSLTGQSNTEAFF
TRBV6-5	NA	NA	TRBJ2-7	TGTGCCAGCAGCCCAGGGTTTCACTACGAGCAGTACTTC	CASSPGFHYEQYF
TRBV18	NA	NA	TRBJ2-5	TGTGCCAGCTCACCCCCCGCGCAAGAGACCCAGTACTTC	CASSPPAQETQYF
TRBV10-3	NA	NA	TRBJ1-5	TGTGCCATCAGTGTTGGAGAACGGGAGCCCCAGCATTTT	CAISVGEREPQHF
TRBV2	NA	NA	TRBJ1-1	TGTGCCAGCAGTCGACAGCGTGAAGCTTTCTTT	CASSRQREAFF
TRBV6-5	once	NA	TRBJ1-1	TGTGCCAGCAGCCTTACTACGCGGGGCACTGAAGCTTTCTTT	CASSLTTRGTEAFF
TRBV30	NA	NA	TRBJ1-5	TGTGCCTGGAGCGGAGGGGCTCTGAATCAGCCCCAGCATTTT	CAWSGGALNQPQHF
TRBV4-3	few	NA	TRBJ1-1	TGCGCCAGCACCCCGGGGGGCAGGGGAGACACTGAAGCTTTCTTT	CASTPGGRGDTEAFF
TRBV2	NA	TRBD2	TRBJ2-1	TGTGCCAGCAGCCCCACTAGCGGGGCTTACAATGAGCAGTTCTTC	CASSPTSGAYNEQFF
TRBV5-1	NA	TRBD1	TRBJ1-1	TGCGCCAGCAGCTCGGGACAGGGGGTGACTGAAGCTTTCTTT	CASSSGQGVTEAFF
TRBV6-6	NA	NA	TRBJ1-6	TGTGCCAGCAGTTCCTCAGTAGTCGGTAATTCACCCCTCCACTTT	CASSSSVVGNSPLHF
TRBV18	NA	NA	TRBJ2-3	TGTGCCAGCTCACCGAGGGTTTTCACCACAGATACGCAGTATTTT	CASSPRVFTTDTQYF
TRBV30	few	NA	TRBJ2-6	TGTGCCTGGAGTGCCGGGACTGGGGCCAACGTCCTGACTTTC	CAWSAGTGANVLTF
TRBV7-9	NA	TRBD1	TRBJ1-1	TGTGCCAGCAGCACCGACAGGGAGAACACTGAAGCTTTCTTT	CASSTDRENTEAFF
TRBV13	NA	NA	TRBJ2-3	TGTGCCAGCAGCTTCCCGAGGCTGACGCAGTATTTT	CASSFPRLTQYF
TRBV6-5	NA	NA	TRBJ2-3	TGTGCCAGCAGTTACTACAGACGCACAGATACGCAGTATTTT	CASSYYRRTDTQYF
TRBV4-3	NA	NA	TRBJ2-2	TGCGCCAGCAGCCGCCAGGGAACCGGGGAGCTGTTTTTT	CASSRQGTGELFF
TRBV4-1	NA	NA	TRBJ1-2	TGCGCCAGCAGCCCTTCAGGGAACGGCTACACCTTC	CASSPSGNGYTF
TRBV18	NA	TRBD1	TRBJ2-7	TGTGCCAGCTCACCACCGGGACAGGGTTACTACGAGCAGTACTTC	CASSPPGQGYYEQYF
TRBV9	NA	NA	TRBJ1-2	TGTGCCAGCAGCGTTGACAGCAACTATGGCTACACCTTC	CASSVDSNYGYTF
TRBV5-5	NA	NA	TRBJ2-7	TGTGCCAGCAGCTGGAGTGTGGATCGCGACGAGCAGTACTTC	CASSWSVDRDEQYF
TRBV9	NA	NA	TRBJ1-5	TGTGCCAGCAGCTTATACGGAGAGACGCAGCCCCAGCATTTT	CASSLYGETQPQHF
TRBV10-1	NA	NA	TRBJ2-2	TGCGCCACCAACAGGGAGATGGGAACCGGGGAGCTGTTTTTT	CATNREMGTGELFF
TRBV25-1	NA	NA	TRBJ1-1	TGTGCCAGCACCCCCGGGAACACTGAAGCTTTCTTT	CASTPGNTEAFF
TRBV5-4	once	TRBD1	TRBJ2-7	TGTGCCAGCAGCTTGGGACAGGGAGCCTACGAGCAGTACTTC	CASSLGQGAYEQYF
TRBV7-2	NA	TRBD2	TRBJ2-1	TGTGCCAGCAGTCCTAGCGGGACAGTCTACAATGAGCAGTTCTTC	CASSPSGTVYNEQFF
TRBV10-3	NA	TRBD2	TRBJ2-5	TGTGCCATCAGCCAGACTAGCGGGCTAGGCGAGACCCAGTACTTC	CAISQTSGLGETQYF
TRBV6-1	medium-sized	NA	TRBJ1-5	TGTGCCAGCAGTGTAGGGGAAGAGGGCAATCAGCCCCAGCATTTT	CASSVGEEGNQPQHF
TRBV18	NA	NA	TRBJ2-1	TGTGCCAGCTCACCGATTCCAGATGAGCAGTTCTTC	CASSPIPDEQFF
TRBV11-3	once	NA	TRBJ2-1	TGTGCCAGCAGCTTACGGCTTGGAGGGACGGCCTTCTTC	CASSLRLGGTAFF
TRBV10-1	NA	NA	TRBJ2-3	TGCGCCAGCAGTGAGCAGTTAAGCACAGATACGCAGTATTTT	CASSEQLSTDTQYF
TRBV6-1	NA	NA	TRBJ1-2	TGTGCCAGCAGCCCAAGGGGGGGTACTAACTATGGCTACACCTTC	CASSPRGGTNYGYTF
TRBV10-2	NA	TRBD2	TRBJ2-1	TGCGCCAGCAGACTTGGGCTAGCGGGCAACAATGAGCAGTTCTTC	CASRLGLAGNNEQFF
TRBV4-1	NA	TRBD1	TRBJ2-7	TGCGCCAGCAGCCAAGTGGGGCAGGGGGCGCGTGAGCAGTACTTC	CASSQVGQGAREQYF
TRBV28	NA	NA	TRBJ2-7	TGTGCCAGCAGTTCCCCGGGCTTCGGCGGGTACGAGCAGTACTTC	CASSSPGFGGYEQYF
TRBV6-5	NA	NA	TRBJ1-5	TGTGCCAGCAGTATTCAGGAGCGGGGTCAGCCCCAGCATTTT	CASSIQERGQPQHF
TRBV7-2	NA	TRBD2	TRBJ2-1	TGTGCCAGCAGCAGGCGGGAGTCCCCCTACAATGAGCAGTTCTTC	CASSRRESPYNEQFF
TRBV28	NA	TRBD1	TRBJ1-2	TGTGCCAGCAGTATCAGGGGGCGGTCTGGCTACACCTTC	CASSIRGRSGYTF
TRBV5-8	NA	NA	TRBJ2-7	TGTGCCAGCAGCTTGTATACAGGGCACTCCTACGAGCAGTACTTC	CASSLYTGHSYEQYF
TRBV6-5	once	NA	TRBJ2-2	TGTGCCAGCAGTTTTGACAGTGAGAACACCGGGGAGCTGTTTTTT	CASSFDSENTGELFF
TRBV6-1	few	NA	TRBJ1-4	TGTGCCAGCAGGGGGTCCCTCAACAGGGCAGAAAAACTGTTTTTT	CASRGSLNRAEKLFF
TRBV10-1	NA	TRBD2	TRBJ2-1	TGCGCCAGCAGTGACCGGGCTAGCGGGGGGTTCGATGAGCAGTTCTTC	CASSDRASGGFDEQFF
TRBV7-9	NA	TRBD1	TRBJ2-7	TGTGCCAGCAGCCGCCCAGGACAGGGGGCGACCTACGAGCAGTACTTC	CASSRPGQGATYEQYF
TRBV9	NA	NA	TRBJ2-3	TGTGCCAGCAGCGTAGGTCGGAGGGCTTACACAGATACGCAGTATTTT	CASSVGRRAYTDTQYF
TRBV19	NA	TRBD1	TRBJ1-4	TGTGCCAGTAATTCGAGGGGGCGTGATGAAAAACTGTTTTTT	CASNSRGRDEKLFF
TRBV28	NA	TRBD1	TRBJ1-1	TGTGCCAGCAGGCACGGGACAGGGAAGTGGGACACTGAAGCTTTCTTT	CASRHGTGKWDTEAFF
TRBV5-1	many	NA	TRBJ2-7	TGCGCCAGCAGCCCCGACTTCCAGGACAAGTACTTC	CASSPDFQDKYF
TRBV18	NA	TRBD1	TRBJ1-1	TGTGCCAGCTCGTCGGGACAGGTCGTTGGAGCTTTCTTT	CASSSGQVVGAFF